This TCR beta chain was sequenced during a study of PD-1 blockade in mismatch repair-deficient tumors. Study results and caveats: Tumor-resident clones, often absent from pretreatment blood, expanded after pembrolizumab and then contracted.

In regard to this clone: Its antigen remains unknown.

A few pembrolizumab responders had their TCRs sequenced. The junction had 7 bases not matched to a gene; V was cut back by 4 bases and J by 5 bases. The CDR3 spans 14 residues. The V gene's germline CDR1 is LNHDA and CDR2 SQIVND (reference sequence). TCRdb's copy holds only in-frame clones and misses some; the assay was immunoSEQ multiplex PCR. The sample holds 70,000 to 90,000 clones, 65% to 85% seen once. The TCR originated in an adult with mismatch repair-deficient cancer. The chain has TRBV19 and TRBJ1-2; 7 bases are a match to TRBD1. Source: peripheral blood, taken 44 weeks after starting pembrolizumab. In nucleotides, the CDR3 is TGTGCCAGTAGTACCGACAGGGATCGTTATGGCTACACCTTC. Protein product: CASSTDRDRYGYTF.